One and the same sample provided the 13 T cell receptor beta chains below, sequenced in a study of T cells in Graves' hyperthyroidism and ophthalmopathy. TCR beta CDR3 sequences were amplified from RNA transcripts. HTBI primers were employed in a first-round RT-PCR of the TCR CDR3. TCRdb reprocessed the multiplex PCR reads via MiXCR and lists one record per CDR3 protein. The table includes some 490,000 distinct CDR3 sequences, 20% to 25% detected once. Material: blood. These receptors came from a woman in her 70s with Graves' ophthalmopathy.

This chain links TRBV7-8 with TRBJ2-3; 14 nucleotides align to TRBD2. The CDR3 extends over 18 amino acids. V shed 3 bases, J shed 4 bases, and the junction held 9 bases outside the gene matches. Germline CDR1 reads SGHVS; CDR2 reads FQNEAQ. The CDR3 DNA follows: TGTGCCAGCAGCTTGACGACTAGCGGGGGGGCCTCGCCAGATACGCAGTATTTT. Its protein is CASSLTTSGGASPDTQYF.

Many counts were recorded for this clonotype. The chain employs TRBV11-2 and TRBJ2-3; perhaps D is TRBD1 or TRBD2 (5 bases each). V lost 1 base to trimming and J lost 5 bases, with 10 bases between them. The CDR3 covers 14 residues. Germline V gene lookup returns CDR1 SGHAT and CDR2 FQNNGV. The CDR3 region has the DNA TGTGCCAGCAGCTTAGGTGGGACCCGAGATACGCAGTATTTT. It encodes CASSLGGTRDTQYF.

This clonotype has at least ten counts. CDR3 nucleotides: TGCAGCGTGGGGGGACAGAGCCTCCAAGAGACCCAGTACTTC. This codes for CSVGGQSLQETQYF. The chain links TRBV29-1 to TRBJ2-5; tentatively, D is TRBD1 (7 bases). The CDR3 consists of 14 residues. Germline CDR1 reads SQVTM; CDR2 reads ANQGSEA. Trimming pared 6 bases from V and 1 base from J, leaving 15 bases between.

This clonotype showed up many times. The chain carries TRBV11-2 and TRBJ1-2; the D is unclear. The length of the CDR3 is 12 residues. Trimming took 2 bases from V and 4 from J, leaving 5 bases between them. Germline V gene data show CDR1 as SGHAT and CDR2 as FQNNGV. The CDR3 sequence: CASSLYTYGYTF. Written as DNA, the CDR3 is TGTGCCAGCAGCTTATATACCTATGGCTACACCTTC.

This chain uses TRBV29-1 with TRBJ1-2, with D possibly TRBD1 on 6 matching bases. The CDR3 extends over 13 amino acids. The germline gives CDR1 SQVTM, CDR2 ANQGSEA. V was trimmed by 1 base and J by 4 bases, leaving 10 bases between them. The DNA of the CDR3 is TGCAGCGTTGAAGGTACAGGGACCTATGGCTACACCTTC. It translates to CSVEGTGTYGYTF.

V and J are TRBV12-3 or TRBV12-4 and TRBJ2-2; D gene uncertain. The germline V and J ends were trimmed by 5 bases and 2 bases, with 9 bases remaining between them. This CDR3 contains 14 residues. The CDR3 region is CASSMAANTGELFF. CDR3 sequence (DNA): TGTGCCAGCAGTATGGCTGCTAACACCGGGGAGCTGTTTTTT.

This chain uses TRBV10-1 with TRBJ1-3, with D unclear. With 3 bases removed from V and 0 bases from J, the gap between germline ends came to 12 bases. The V gene's germline CDR1 is WNHNN and CDR2 SYGVQD (reference sequence). The CDR3 contains 16 residues. The CDR3, as DNA: TGCGCCAGCAGTGATCCCGGAGGACTCTCTGGAAACACCATATATTTT. Protein sequence: CASSDPGGLSGNTIYF.

The V gene is TRBV9, the J gene TRBJ1-3, with 7 bases that match TRBD1. This CDR3 region has 15 residues. V was pared by 3 bases and J by 2 bases, with 5 bases of the junction left unmatched. Looked up from germline, CDR1 is SGDLS and CDR2 is YYNGEE. CDR3 DNA: TGTGCCAGCAGCGCCCGGACAGGTGCTGGAAACACCATATATTTT. It translates to CASSARTGAGNTIYF.

Only one count was recorded for this clonotype. V and J are TRBV2 and TRBJ1-5; D perhaps matches TRBD1 (5 bases). V lost 4 bases and J 6 bases, leaving 22 bases between the germline ends. From germline, CDR1 is SNHLY and CDR2 FYNNEI. This CDR3 comprises 17 residues. Here the CDR3 reads CASSGQELPLGVQPQHF. CDR3 DNA: TGTGCCAGCAGTGGGCAAGAACTACCCCTAGGGGTTCAGCCCCAGCATTTT.

This clonotype was seen only a few times. The CDR3 DNA reads as TGTGCCAGCTCACCTCGGGACAAGATAACCACTGAAGCTTTCTTT. Its translation is CASSPRDKITTEAFF. The chain carries TRBV18 and TRBJ1-1, with a tentative D call TRBD1 (6 bases). Trimming removed 3 bases at V and 4 bases at J, with 15 bases between. This CDR3 comprises 15 residues. Germline V gene data show CDR1 as KGHSH and CDR2 as LQKENI.

This clonotype was observed a few times. The chain couples TRBV12-3 or TRBV12-4 to TRBJ1-3, with D uncertain. Trimming cost V 4 bases and J 0 bases, with 7 bases left between them. This CDR3 contains 14 residues. The CDR3 spells CASSSQHSGNTIYF. CDR3 sequence (DNA): TGTGCCAGCAGTTCACAGCACTCTGGAAACACCATATATTTT.

The chain couples TRBV6-1 to TRBJ2-7, with 10 bases aligning to TRBD1. This CDR3 region has 15 residues. Germline loops: CDR1 MNHNS, CDR2 SASEGT. V trimming: 2 bases; J trimming: 4 bases; junction bases outside the gene matches: 5. The CDR3 coding sequence is TGTGCCAGCAGTGAACGGGACAGGGGTGTGTACGAGCAGTACTTC. Amino acid sequence: CASSERDRGVYEQYF.

The V gene is TRBV2, the J gene TRBJ2-1; tentative D call: TRBD1 (5 bases). The CDR3 runs to 12 residues. Germline V gene data show CDR1 as SNHLY and CDR2 as FYNNEI. The V end was cut by 3 bases, the J end by 9 bases, with 9 bases between. This CDR3 is CASSDRVAEQFF. The DNA for the CDR3 is TGTGCCAGCAGTGACAGGGTCGCTGAGCAGTTCTTC. The full variable domain, in which reference TRBV2 and TRBJ2-1 provide the parts outside the CDR3, is EPEVTQTPSHQVTQMGQEVILRCVPISNHLYFYWYRQILGQKVEFLVSFYNNEISEKSEIFDDQFSVERPDGSNFTLKIRSTKLEDSAMYFCASSDRVAEQFFGPGTRLTVL.